The next 12 T cell receptor beta chains were all read from a single sample in a study of OX40 agonist ivuxolimab in advanced cancers. Clones were sequenced by immunoSEQ multiplex PCR, and TCRdb holds only the in-frame ones, with some missing. The sample includes around 57,000 clones, about nine tenths of them seen just once. Material: CD4+ or CD8+ T cells sorted from blood, obtained in a trial of the OX40 agonist ivuxolimab. The receptor set was obtained from an adult with an advanced solid tumor such as melanoma, head and neck, liver or kidney cancer.

The J gene is TRBJ2-1, the V gene TRBV6-5; D may correspond to TRBD1 or TRBD2 (6 bases each). Between the trimmed V and J ends, which lost 6 bases and 4 bases, there was a span of 16 bases. Germline CDR1 MNHEY, CDR2 SVGAGI. The CDR3 runs to 15 residues. This chain's CDR3 is CASSPWVGGYNEQFF. In DNA, the CDR3 is TGTGCCAGCAGCCCCTGGGTAGGGGGGTACAATGAGCAGTTCTTC.

V and J are TRBV10-3 and TRBJ2-1, with 9 bases matching TRBD2. This CDR3 region has 14 residues. CDR1 is ENHRY, CDR2 SYGVKD, per germline. J lost 6 bases, V lost 2 bases, and 2 bases had no gene match. In nucleotides, the CDR3 is TGTGCCATCAGTGAGAGCGGGAGGCCCAATGAGCAGTTCTTC. Translated, it gives CAISESGRPNEQFF.

The chain is built from TRBV18 and TRBJ1-1; no firm D call. The CDR3 loop spans 13 amino acids. The germline gives CDR1 KGHSH, CDR2 LQKENI. V lost 2 bases and J lost 1, with 5 bases in between. The DNA for the CDR3 is TGTGCCAGCTCACCAATCCAGAACACTGAAGCTTTCTTT. Amino acids: CASSPIQNTEAFF.

The chain carries TRBV5-4 and TRBJ2-1, with 9 bases lining up with TRBD2. In germline, CDR1 is SGHNT, CDR2 YYREEE (reference sequence). After removal of 4 bases from V and 8 bases from J, the junction contained 13 bases not matched to a gene. This CDR3 comprises 16 residues. The CDR3 region is CASSQPLAGRGHEQFF. CDR3 DNA: TGTGCCAGCAGCCAGCCCCTAGCGGGAAGGGGCCATGAGCAGTTCTTC.

The gene calls are TRBV6-5 and TRBJ1-2, with D unresolved. The CDR3 sequence is 15 residues long. Germline CDR1 is MNHEY and CDR2 is SVGAGI. V lost 0 bases to trimming and J lost 2 bases, with 10 bases between them. As DNA, the CDR3 is TGTGCCAGCAGTTACTCAGGTCGGGAGAACTATGGCTACACCTTC. Its protein product is CASSYSGRENYGYTF.

This chain links TRBV30 with TRBJ1-1, with TRBD1 as a possible D gene (6 bases). This CDR3 is built from 13 residues. The V gene's germline CDR1 is GTSNPN and CDR2 SVGIG (reference sequence). Trimming removed 5 bases from V and 1 base from J, with 11 bases in between. The CDR3 loop reads CAWAGQQNTEAFF. The CDR3 region has the DNA TGTGCCTGGGCGGGACAACAGAACACTGAAGCTTTCTTT.

J is TRBJ1-1 and V is TRBV19; D call uncertain. There are 12 residues in the CDR3. Germline-derived CDR1 and CDR2 are LNHDA and SQIVND (reference sequence). Trimming cost V 3 bases and J 11 bases, with 13 bases left between them. The CDR3 region has the DNA TGTGCCAGTAGTATCGGACCCAGAGGGGCTTTCTTT. It specifies CASSIGPRGAFF.

In nucleotides, the CDR3 is TGTGCCATCACCCTTAGCGGGAGACGGGGTGAGCAGTTCTTC. Protein product: CAITLSGRRGEQFF. J is TRBJ2-1 and V is TRBV10-3; 9 nucleotides agree with TRBD2. With V trimmed by 7 bases and J by 9 bases, 10 bases remained unmatched. CDR1 is ENHRY, CDR2 SYGVKD, per germline. This CDR3 is 14 amino acids long.

This clone was recorded only once. V is TRBV6-5 and J is TRBJ1-1; D is uncertain. The CDR3 runs 12 residues. The ends were cut back, 5 bases at V and 7 bases at J, with 11 bases in the middle. In germline, CDR1 is MNHEY, CDR2 SVGAGI. The chain's CDR3 is CASSEVGIEAFF. CDR3 nucleotide sequence: TGTGCCAGCAGTGAAGTAGGGATTGAAGCTTTCTTT.

The chain combines TRBV5-1 with TRBJ2-3; D not resolved. Trimming pared 0 bases from V and 2 bases from J, leaving 7 bases between. The CDR3 consists of 14 residues. Germline values: CDR1 SGHRS, CDR2 YFSETQ. CDR3 amino acids: CASSLAQSTDTQYF. CDR3 DNA: TGCGCCAGCAGCTTGGCCCAGTCCACAGATACGCAGTATTTT.

The chain recombines TRBV28 with TRBJ1-5; TRBD1 aligns across 10 bases. The germline V gene has CDR1 MDHEN and CDR2 SYDVKM. The junction had 11 bases not matched to a gene; V was cut back by 6 bases and J by 0 bases. The CDR3 is 18 residues long. CDR3 bases: TGTGCCAGCAGCAAAGGGGACAGGGGCCCTTATAGCAATCAGCCCCAGCATTTT. Its protein is CASSKGDRGPYSNQPQHF. Variable domain in full (rest from reference TRBV28 and TRBJ1-5): DVKVTQSSRYLVKRTGEKVFLECVQDMDHENMFWYRQDPGLGLRLIYFSYDVKMKEKGDIPEGYSVSREKKERFSLILESASTNQTSMYLCASSKGDRGPYSNQPQHFGDGTRLSIL.

The chain uses TRBV7-9 and TRBJ2-7; 8 bases map to TRBD1. Germline assignment: CDR1 SEHNR and CDR2 FQNEAQ (reference sequence). The length of the CDR3 is 15 residues. The ends lost 3 bases at V and 5 bases at J; junction bases unmatched: 9. The CDR3 is CASSLGRQGFHEQYF. CDR3 bases: TGTGCCAGCAGCTTGGGTCGACAGGGGTTCCACGAGCAGTACTTC.